This passage covers 12 T cell receptor beta chains from one sample sequenced in a study of tumor-infiltrating lymphocytes in primary liver carcinoma. Production of TCR beta cDNA used around 500 ng total RNA together with a constant-region primer. TCR beta libraries came from three nested multiplex PCR rounds using slightly modified ARM-PCR. For around 9 cycles apiece, the opening two PCR rounds ran with TRBV1-TRBV30 forward primers and a C-beta reverse primer. TCRdb passed the multiplex PCR reads through MiXCR, listing each CDR3 protein once. This table has 250,000 to 400,000 distinct CDR3 sequences, roughly two thirds appearing once. Germline DNA was extracted too, while blood RNA derived from unsorted whole blood. Sample: peripheral blood. Receptor source: a man between 35 and 55 years old with primary liver carcinoma and hepatitis B virus infection.

For this clonotype: Germline and junction disagree at one end, which may indicate a read error. The J gene is TRBJ1-1, the V gene TRBV5-1; D unresolved. The V gene's germline CDR1 is SGHRS and CDR2 YFSETQ. The CDR3 sequence is 14 residues long. The CDR3 loop reads CASSLEWVNTQAFF. DNA for the CDR3: TGTGCCAGCAGCTTGGAGTGGGTGAACACTCAAGCTTTCTTT.

Of note for this clonotype: A clone one base away is much larger, so this may be a read error. The V call is TRBV12-5, the J call TRBJ1-2, with D perhaps matching TRBD1 (6 bases). V dropped 10 bases and J dropped 4 bases, with 25 bases sitting between them. Germline CDR1 and CDR2: LGHNT and FRNRAP. This CDR3 contains 16 residues. The CDR3 nucleotides read TGTGCTAATGGACCTTCCGCGGGGGCTACCCTCTATGGCTACACCTTC. It specifies CANGPSAGATLYGYTF.

Comments on this clonotype: Being one base from a much bigger clone, this may be a read error. The chain links TRBV29-1 to TRBJ2-5, with 7 bases fitting TRBD2. Germline-derived CDR1 and CDR2 are SQVTM and ANQGSEA. CDR3 length: 14 amino acids. This CDR3 reads CSVVAGVVLETRYF. Here the CDR3 DNA reads TGCAGCGTTGTGGCGGGAGTGGTATTGGAGACCCGGTACTTC.

Concerning this clonotype itself: A much larger clone is a single base away; this may be a read error. This chain connects TRBV6-5 to TRBJ1-4; TRBD1 might be the D (5 bases). The CDR3 covers 18 residues. Germline loops: CDR1 MNHEY, CDR2 SVGAGI. V was pared by 5 bases and J by 0 bases, with 19 bases between. The CDR3 coding sequence is TGTGCCAGCAGTCCCCGACAGAGATGGGGCGCAACTAATGAAAAACTGTTTTTT. Translating gives CASSPRQRWGATNEKLFF.

A remark on this clonotype: At one end, the junction sequence differs from germline, possibly due to a read error. This chain joins TRBV7-3 and TRBJ2-5; possibly TRBD1 for D (6 bases). Germline CDR1 reads SGHTA; CDR2 reads FQGTGA. The CDR3 is 17 amino acids. The CDR3 reads CASSLMGAGSPQGTQYF. The CDR3 coding sequence is TGTGCCAGCAGCTTAATGGGGGCAGGGTCGCCCCAAGGGACCCAGTACTTC.

CDR3 residues: CASSSQGGGGNTEAFF. The CDR3 coding sequence is TGTGCCAGCAGTTCCCAGGGGGGGGGTGGGAACACTGAAGCTTTCTTT. The chain is built from TRBV28 and TRBJ1-1; 7 bases match TRBD1. Germline assignment: CDR1 MDHEN and CDR2 SYDVKM. The J segment lost 1 base and the V segment lost 4 bases, leaving 9 bases of the junction unmatched. This CDR3 contains 16 residues.

The rearrangement uses TRBV5-4 and TRBJ2-5, with 8 bases that match TRBD2. Germline CDR1 SGHNT, CDR2 YYREEE (reference sequence). This CDR3 region has 16 residues. The ends lost 2 bases at V and 2 bases at J; junction bases unmatched: 8. CDR3 protein: CASSLSPTSVQETQYF. CDR3 coding DNA: TGTGCCAGCAGCTTATCCCCGACTAGCGTACAAGAGACCCAGTACTTC.

As to this clonotype: A much more abundant neighbour one base away suggests this may be a read error. The chain combines TRBV6-5 with TRBJ2-2; D ambiguous. Germline V gene sequence: CDR1 MNHEY, CDR2 SVGAGI. The CDR3 extends over 13 amino acids. The CDR3 bases are TGTGTCAGCAAATATCGGAACACCGGGGAGCTGTTTTTT. It translates to CVSKYRNTGELFF.

As regards this clonotype: A much larger clonotype is one base distant, so this may be a read error. The chain carries TRBV10-3 and TRBJ2-5; D gene uncertain. CDR3 size: 13 residues. Deletions cut 4 bases from V and 3 bases from J, with 9 bases between. The V gene's germline CDR1 is ENHRY and CDR2 SYGVKD. In DNA form, the CDR3 reads TGTGCCATCAGTGGGTTAGAAGAAGAGACCCAGTACTTC. Its protein product is CAISGLEEETQYF.

As to this clonotype: No conserved phenylalanine or tryptophan is present at the end of the CDR3, so a read error is the likely explanation. The chain uses TRBV5-6 and TRBJ1-1, with D hard to call. Germline V lookup: CDR1 SGHDT, CDR2 YYEEEE. The CDR3 consists of 11 residues. With 1 base removed from V and 6 bases from J, the gap between germline ends came to 4 bases. The CDR3 loop is CASSLRAEAFI. The CDR3 DNA sequence: TGTGCCAGCAGCTTGCGGGCTGAAGCTTTCATT.

The sample holds one count of this clonotype. The conserved closing phenylalanine or tryptophan is absent in this CDR3, likely reflecting a read error. CDR3 protein: CASSGGRTGSTDTQYL. The CDR3, as DNA: TGCGCCAGCAGCGGAGGACGGACAGGTTCGACAGATACGCAGTATCTG. The J gene is TRBJ2-3, the V gene TRBV5-1, with 7 bases aligning to TRBD1. Germline CDR1 reads SGHRS; CDR2 reads YFSETQ. The J segment lost 3 bases and the V segment lost 4 bases, leaving 11 bases of the junction unmatched. This CDR3 region has 16 residues.

A note on this clonotype: Relative to the germline gene, one junction end is altered; a read error may explain this. This chain links TRBV11-1 with TRBJ2-1; a weak D match, TRBD1 (5 bases). Looked up from germline, CDR1 is SGHAT and CDR2 is FQDESV (reference sequence). The CDR3 covers 13 residues. The CDR3 DNA reads TGCGCCAGCAGCTGGCGACAGTACAATGAGCAGTTCTTC. Encoded protein: CASSWRQYNEQFF. Complete variable domain (other parts from reference TRBV11-1 and TRBJ2-1): EAEVAQSPRYKITEKSQAVAFWCDPISGHATLYWYRQILGQGPELLVQFQDESVVDDSQLPKDRFSAERLKGVDSTLKIQPAELGDSAMYLCASSWRQYNEQFFGPGTRLTVL.